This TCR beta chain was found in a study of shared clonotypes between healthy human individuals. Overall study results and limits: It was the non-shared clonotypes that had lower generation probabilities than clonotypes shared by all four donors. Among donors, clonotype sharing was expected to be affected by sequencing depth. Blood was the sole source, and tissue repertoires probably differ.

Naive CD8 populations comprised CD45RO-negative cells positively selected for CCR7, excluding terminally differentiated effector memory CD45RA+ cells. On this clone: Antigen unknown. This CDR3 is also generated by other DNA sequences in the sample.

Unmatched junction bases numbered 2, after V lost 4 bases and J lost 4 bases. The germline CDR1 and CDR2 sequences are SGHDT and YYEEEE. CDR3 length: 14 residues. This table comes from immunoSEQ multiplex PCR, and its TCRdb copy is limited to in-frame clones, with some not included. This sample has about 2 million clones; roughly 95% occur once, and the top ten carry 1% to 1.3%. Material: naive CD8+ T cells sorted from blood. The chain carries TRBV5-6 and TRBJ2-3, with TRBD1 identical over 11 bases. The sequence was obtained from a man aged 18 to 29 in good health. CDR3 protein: CASSTGQGADTQYF. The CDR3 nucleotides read TGTGCCAGCAGCACGGGACAGGGGGCAGATACGCAGTATTTT.